This T cell receptor beta chain was recovered during a study of CD8+ T cells in alopecia areata (dated by TCRdb to the late 2010s). Study-wide context: The treated patients took part in an open-label pilot trial in which moderate-to-severe alopecia areata was treated with oral tofacitinib at 5 to 10 mg twice daily. Tofacitinib was given for 6 to 18 months, followed by 6 months of follow-up off drug to assess delayed response and recurrence. Biopsies were taken from tofacitinib-treated patients at baseline and at 4 and 24 weeks of treatment, and a later scalp biopsy was taken in several of the tofacitinib-treated patients. RNA was obtained with the PAXgene miRNA kit for fixed scalp, the miRNeasy kit for PBMCs, and the RNeasy kit for mouse skin. immunoSEQ multiplex PCR using 35 Vbeta forward primers and 13 Jbeta reverse primers was used to amplify TCRbeta CDR3 regions. Clonality in the scalp was compared among normal scalp (n=4), patchy alopecia areata scalp (n=8), and alopecia totalis/universalis scalp (n=8). Scalp tissue and sorted CD4+ and CD8+ peripheral blood T cells from patchy and totalis/universalis alopecia areata patients and from healthy controls were covered by human TCRbeta sequencing. For the treated patients, the SALT score, which quantifies what percentage of scalp surface area is affected, served as the measure of disease severity. To study T cell clonal expansion in alopecia areata, the researchers applied high-throughput TCRbeta sequencing to both the C3H/HeJ mouse model and human patients. General study outcomes and caveats: Lesional scalp, especially in alopecia totalis/universalis, showed higher clonality and more expanded CD8+ clones than normal scalp, suggesting antigenic drive. Unlike mouse skin, where gammadelta T cells dominate, normal human skin contains resident alphabeta T cells that get sequenced too, which complicates analysis of the scalp TCR repertoire. Shared TCR sequences between patients were less evident than in mice, which may be partly attributable to HLA diversity in the patient population. Because the treated cohort was small and had only one nonresponder, larger studies are needed to examine links between baseline CD8+ expansion and response. Tofacitinib significantly lowered scalp clonality and the number of expanded CD8+ clones among the top 100 scalp clones. During tofacitinib treatment, many expanded lesional clones remained in scalp and blood, and this persistence may partly explain relapse after treatment is stopped.

The sample's time point label, decoded: around 4 weeks on oral tofacitinib. According to the study, the label for this sample's treatment or condition signals: oral pan-JAK inhibitor, 5-10 mg twice daily. Lesional scalp punch biopsies and peripheral blood were collected from alopecia areata patients. PBMCs were separated by density centrifugation and stained for CD3, CD4 and CD8, after which CD4+ and CD8+ T cells were sorted on a FACSAria. This clone was seen just once. No antigen is known for it. There are no base qualities to consult, and no much larger clone falls within one base. The receptor library was made with the immunoSEQ multiplex PCR assay. RNA was extracted from all samples and reverse transcribed into cDNA as template for TCR sequencing. First-strand cDNA was synthesized with SuperScript III using a 2:1 mix of oligo-dT and random hexamers. A synthetic immune receptor repertoire was used to gauge amplification bias, and whatever bias remained was removed computationally. The original methods were these. Raw reads were preprocessed to remove errors, and CDR3 was defined by IMGT conventions from the conserved cysteine to phenylalanine. Clonality was calculated as 1 minus Shannon entropy normalized by log2 of the number of productive unique TCRs. Scalp TCRbeta sequences were cross-referenced with sorted blood CD4 and CD8 repertoires so that the CD4 or CD8 identity of scalp clones could be inferred. As stored in TCRdb, this immuneACCESS dataset retains in-frame rearrangements with V and J assigned. A fraction of the clones does not appear; measured against another copy, unresolved V genes explain less than half of the discrepancy, and the remainder lacks a known reason. V and J calls plus clone size are reproduced from that table; the DNA served to infer D and trimming. The table for this sample lists 110,000 to 150,000 clones; about four fifths of them were counted only once. The ten largest account for around a quarter of the sample.

This specimen consisted of CD8+ T cells sorted from blood, obtained at week 4, from a patient treated with tofacitinib. The sequence was obtained from a human donor with alopecia areata.

In nucleotide form, the sequence is TGTGCCAGCAGCGGCAATAACTATGGCTACACCTTC. The translation is CASSGNNYGYTF. The chain is made from TRBV9 and TRBJ1-2; the D segment cannot be called with confidence. The CDR3 has 12 amino acids, counting the end cysteine and phenylalanine. CDR3 DNA is the only sequence kept; it has 36 bases, read in frame from the first base. The germline V gene specifies SGDLS as CDR1 and YYNGEE as CDR2. The junction shows trimming of 3 bases on V and 1 base on J, plus 4 bases between the germline ends. Here the CDR3 is joined to the reference TRBV9 and TRBJ1-2 genes, and the full variable domain is: DSGVTQTPKHLITATGQRVTLRCSPRSGDLSVYWYQQSLDQGLQFLIQYYNGEERAKGNILERFSAQQFPDLHSELNLSSLELGDSALYFCASSGNNYGYTFGSGTRLTVV.